This T cell receptor beta chain originates from a study of cytomegalovirus exposure and HLA in healthy donors. Study details: Later, an analysis reported that the 120 or so validation repertoires had used the same platform as the approximately 600 first-cohort repertoires.

Findings and limits, study-wide: The study listed approximately 160 cytomegalovirus-associated TCR beta chains. Most TCR sequences were uncommon, yet certain public TCRs appeared in many donors.

Per the germline V gene, CDR1 is SGHRS and CDR2 is YFSETQ. J gave up 2 bases and V 4 bases, and 9 bases lay outside the gene matches. This CDR3 spans 17 amino acids. Comments on this clone: Antigen unknown.

Clones were sequenced by immunoSEQ multiplex PCR, and TCRdb holds only the in-frame ones, with some missing. The data hold 150,000 to 200,000 clones, with 90% to 97% observed a single time. This sequence was found in a woman aged 18 to 35 in good health and CMV-seronegative. Sequenced input: PBMCs. The genes are TRBV5-1 and TRBJ2-6; TRBD1 aligns across 7 bases. CDR3 DNA sequence: TGCGCCAGCAGCCCACCCTCTACAGGGGCTGGGGCCAACGTCCTGACTTTC. This sequence encodes CASSPPSTGAGANVLTF.